This T cell receptor beta chain was profiled in a study of cytomegalovirus exposure and HLA in healthy donors. General study findings and limits: Segments of the TCR beta V type were, in most cases, productive about 87% or about 30% of the time in an earlier analysis. Association of a missense DCLRE1C variant with TCR beta V- and J-gene trimming was reported in a later analysis.

With respect to this clone: Its antigen is as yet unknown.

The V and J ends lost 2 bases and 3 bases, in that order; junction bases with no gene match: 3. The germline V gene has CDR1 SGHNT and CDR2 YYREEE (reference sequence). This CDR3 is 15 amino acids long. Vbeta (60) and Jbeta (13) primers were used in the PCR. Sequencing used immunoSEQ multiplex PCR; TCRdb keeps in-frame clones, though not all of them. The sample includes approximately 140,000 clones, around 79% seen only once; the top ten take 6% to 6.5%. This TCR came from a man between 45 and 60 years old in good health and CMV-seropositive. Input material: PBMCs. The V and J genes are TRBV5-4 and TRBJ2-1; TRBD2 agrees at 9 bases. The CDR3 DNA reads TGTGCCAGCAGCTTTCCAGCGGGAGGCTACAATGAGCAGTTCTTC. This translates into CASSFPAGGYNEQFF.